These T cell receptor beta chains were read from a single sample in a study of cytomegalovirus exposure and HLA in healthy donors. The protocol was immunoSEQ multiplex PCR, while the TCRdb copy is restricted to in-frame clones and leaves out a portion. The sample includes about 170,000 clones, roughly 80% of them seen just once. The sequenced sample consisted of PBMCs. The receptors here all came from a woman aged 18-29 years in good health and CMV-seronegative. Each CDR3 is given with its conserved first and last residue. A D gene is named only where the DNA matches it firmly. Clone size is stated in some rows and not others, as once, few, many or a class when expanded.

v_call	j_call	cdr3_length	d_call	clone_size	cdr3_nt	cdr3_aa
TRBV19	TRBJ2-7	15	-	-	TGTGCCAGTAGTATAAACCGGGACAACTCCTACGAGCAGTACTTC	CASSINRDNSYEQYF
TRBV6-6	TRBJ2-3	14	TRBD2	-	TGTGCCAGCAGTCGAGCGGGATTCGGAGATACGCAGTATTTT	CASSRAGFGDTQYF
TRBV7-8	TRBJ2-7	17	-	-	TGTGCCAGCAGCCGTCAAGGCACAACAGGGGGGGGCTACGAGCAGTACTTC	CASSRQGTTGGGYEQYF
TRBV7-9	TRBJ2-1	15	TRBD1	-	TGTGCCAGCAGGCCCACAGGGGTCGCGTACAATGAGCAGTTCTTC	CASRPTGVAYNEQFF
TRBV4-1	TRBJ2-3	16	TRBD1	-	TGCGCCAGCAGCCTCCGGACAGGACAGCTTGCAGATACGCAGTATTTT	CASSLRTGQLADTQYF
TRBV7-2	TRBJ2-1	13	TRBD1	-	TGTGCCAGCAGCGAAAGACAGGGGCTCTTGGCGTTCTTC	CASSERQGLLAFF
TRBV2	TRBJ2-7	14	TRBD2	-	TGTGCCAGCAGTCGCCGGGGGGAGGCCTACGAGCAGTACTTC	CASSRRGEAYEQYF
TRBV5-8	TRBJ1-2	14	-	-	TGTGCCAGCAGCTTGGGCCCCAGGAACTATGGCTACACCTTC	CASSLGPRNYGYTF
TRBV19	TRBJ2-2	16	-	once	TGTGCCAGTACCCCCAGGAAACCCGCGAACACCGGGGAGCTGTTTTTT	CASTPRKPANTGELFF
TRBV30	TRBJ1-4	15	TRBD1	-	TGTGCCTGGACTAAACGACAGGGCCCAAATGAAAAACTGTTTTTT	CAWTKRQGPNEKLFF
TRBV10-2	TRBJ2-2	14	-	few	TGCGCCAGCCTTGGGGAGGCCAACACCGGGGAGCTGTTTTTT	CASLGEANTGELFF
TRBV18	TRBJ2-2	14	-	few	TGTGCCAGCTCCCAGGGGATGAACACCGGGGAGCTGTTTTTT	CASSQGMNTGELFF
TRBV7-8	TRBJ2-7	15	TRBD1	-	TGTGCCAGCAGCTTAGGGGGCAGGGGGCTTAACGAGCAGTACTTC	CASSLGGRGLNEQYF
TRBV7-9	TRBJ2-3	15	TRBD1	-	TGTGCCAGCAGCCCCCCAGGGACAGGGACAGATACGCAGTATTTT	CASSPPGTGTDTQYF
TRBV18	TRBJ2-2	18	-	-	TGTGCCAGCTCACCCGAGCGGGTAGCCCGACTTTCCACCGGGGAGCTGTTTTTT	CASSPERVARLSTGELFF
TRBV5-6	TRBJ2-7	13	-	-	TGTGCCAGCAGCTTGGGGGGCATCTACGAGCAGTACTTC	CASSLGGIYEQYF
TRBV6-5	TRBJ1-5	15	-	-	TGTGCCAGCCGCGACGGACAACGTAGGGATCAGCCCCAGCATTTT	CASRDGQRRDQPQHF
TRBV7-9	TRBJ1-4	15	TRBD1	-	TGTGCCAGCAGCTTCGGGGACAGGTTAAATGAAAAACTGTTTTTT	CASSFGDRLNEKLFF
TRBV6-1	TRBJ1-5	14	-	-	TGTGCCAGCAGATCGACAGATAGCAATCAGCCCCAGCATTTT	CASRSTDSNQPQHF
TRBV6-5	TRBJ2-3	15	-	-	TGTGCCAGCAGTCGCTACTGGACAGAAACAGATACGCAGTATTTT	CASSRYWTETDTQYF
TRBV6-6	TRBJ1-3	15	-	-	TGTGCCAGCATCCCTACAGGGAACTCTGGAAACACCATATATTTT	CASIPTGNSGNTIYF
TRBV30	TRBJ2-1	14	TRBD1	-	TGTGCCTGGGACAGGGGGCTTTCCTACAATGAGCAGTTCTTC	CAWDRGLSYNEQFF